The next 7 T cell receptor beta chains were all read from a single sample in a study of EBV T-cell therapy then PD-1 blockade in nasopharyngeal carcinoma. No antigen has been assigned to these receptors. TCRdb's copy holds only in-frame clones and misses some; the assay was immunoSEQ multiplex PCR. The table lists about 22,000 clones, 82% of them singletons. This sample's treatment: AdE1-LMPpoly-expanded autologous EBV-specific T-cell therapy followed by anti-PD-1 nivolumab. The sequencing used CD8+ T cells from blood, collected at day -245 from a patient whose treatment included autologous EBV-specific T cells and nivolumab. The receptor source for this set is a man aged 35-49 years with nasopharyngeal carcinoma.

This rearrangement joins TRBV9 to TRBJ2-2; no clear D. The CDR3 is 13 amino acids. V lost 2 bases and J 6 bases, leaving 8 bases between the germline ends. Germline loops: CDR1 SGDLS, CDR2 YYNGEE. The CDR3 loop reads CASSVGWPGELFF. The CDR3 DNA is TGTGCCAGCAGCGTTGGTTGGCCCGGGGAGCTGTTTTTT.

V and J are TRBV27 and TRBJ1-1; D is ambiguous. From germline, CDR1 is MNHEY and CDR2 SMNVEV (reference sequence). CDR3 length: 14 residues. V lost 4 bases to trimming and J lost 3 bases, with 12 bases between them. The CDR3 loop reads CASSSSLLYTEAFF. CDR3 coding DNA: TGTGCCAGCAGTTCCTCCTTACTGTACACTGAAGCTTTCTTT.

The V gene is TRBV27, the J gene TRBJ1-1; weak D call: TRBD1 (6 bases). CDR1 MNHEY and CDR2 SMNVEV come from the germline V gene (reference sequence). There are 16 residues in the CDR3. V was cut by 3 bases and J by 1 base, with 15 bases left in between. DNA of the CDR3: TGTGCCAGCAGTTTTTCGGGGGGCGAGGAGAACACTGAAGCTTTCTTT. Protein product: CASSFSGGEENTEAFF.

The CDR3 here is CASSPWEGEQETQYF. CDR3 nucleotide sequence: TGTGCCAGCAGCCCATGGGAAGGGGAACAAGAGACCCAGTACTTC. The chain combines TRBV7-9 with TRBJ2-5; the D gene is possibly TRBD1 (5 bases). The germline V gene encodes CDR1 SEHNR and CDR2 FQNEAQ (reference sequence). This CDR3 has 15 amino acids. Trimming left V 5 bases short and J 2 bases short, with 15 bases between.

The V gene is TRBV4-3, the J gene TRBJ1-2, with 10 bases that match TRBD1. V gave up 4 bases and J gave up 2 bases; unmatched junction bases: 7. The germline gives CDR1 LGHNA, CDR2 YSLEER. The CDR3 has 16 residues. The CDR3 sequence is CASSLRTGGLNYGYTF. DNA for the CDR3: TGCGCCAGCAGCCTCCGGACAGGGGGTCTGAACTATGGCTACACCTTC.

V usage is TRBV4-1 and J usage is TRBJ1-1; D is perhaps TRBD1 (6 bases). This CDR3 is built from 14 residues. V was shortened by 3 bases and J by 8 bases, with 16 bases between the two germline ends. Germline V gene sequence: CDR1 MGHRA, CDR2 YSYEKL. The CDR3 here is CASSQAGGDWEAFF. The DNA of the CDR3 is TGCGCCAGCAGCCAGGCTGGGGGCGACTGGGAAGCTTTCTTT.

The CDR3 loop reads CASSAYRGLSEQYF. The CDR3 nucleotides read TGCGCCAGCAGTGCCTACAGGGGGCTAAGCGAGCAGTACTTC. The gene calls are TRBV10-1 and TRBJ2-7; 9 bases map to TRBD1. CDR1 is WNHNN, CDR2 SYGVQD, per germline (reference sequence). The CDR3 is made up of 14 amino acids. V was clipped by 4 bases and J by 6 bases; unmatched bases: 7.